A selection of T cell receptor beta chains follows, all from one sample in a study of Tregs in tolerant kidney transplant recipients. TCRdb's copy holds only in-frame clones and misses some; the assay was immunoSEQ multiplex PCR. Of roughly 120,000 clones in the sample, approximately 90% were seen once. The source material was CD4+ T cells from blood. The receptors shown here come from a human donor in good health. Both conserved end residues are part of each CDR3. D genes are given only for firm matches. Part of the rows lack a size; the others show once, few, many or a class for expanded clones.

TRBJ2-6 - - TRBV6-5 CASSSTGSSGANVLTF TGTGCCAGCAGTTCTACAGGGAGCTCTGGGGCCAACGTCCTGACTTTC
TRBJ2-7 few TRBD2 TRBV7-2 CASRTSGRGYEQYF TGTGCCAGCAGGACTAGCGGGAGAGGCTACGAGCAGTACTTC
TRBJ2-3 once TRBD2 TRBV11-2 CASSLEVAGGPNTQYF TGTGCCAGCAGCTTAGAAGTAGCGGGAGGGCCTAATACGCAGTATTTT
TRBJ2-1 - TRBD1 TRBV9 CASSPDGTGLSKDNEQFF TGTGCCAGCAGCCCCGACGGGACAGGGCTCTCAAAGGACAATGAGCAGTTCTTC
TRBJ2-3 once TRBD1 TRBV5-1 CASSFTGTGVTDTQYF TGCGCCAGCAGCTTCACCGGGACAGGGGTGACAGATACGCAGTATTTT
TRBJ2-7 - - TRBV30 CAWSDVSPRRIYEQYF TGTGCCTGGAGTGATGTCAGTCCCCGGAGGATCTACGAGCAGTACTTC
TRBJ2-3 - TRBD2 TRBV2 CASSEGRTSGGNTDTQYF TGTGCCAGCAGTGAAGGGCGGACTAGCGGGGGGAACACAGATACGCAGTATTTT
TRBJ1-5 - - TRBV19 CASSYGDSNQPQHF TGTGCCAGTAGTTACGGGGATAGCAATCAGCCCCAGCATTTT
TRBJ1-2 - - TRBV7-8 CASSLTYTDYGYTF TGTGCCAGCAGCTTAACGTACACCGACTATGGCTACACCTTC
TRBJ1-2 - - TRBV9 CASSVTGHGYTF TGTGCCAGCAGCGTAACAGGGCATGGCTACACCTTC
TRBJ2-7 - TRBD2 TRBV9 CASSVAPGTNYEQYF TGTGCCAGCAGCGTAGCCCCAGGGACTAACTACGAGCAGTACTTC
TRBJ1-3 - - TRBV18 CASSPGGPRTGNTIYF TGTGCCAGCTCACCAGGAGGACCACGAACTGGAAACACCATATATTTT
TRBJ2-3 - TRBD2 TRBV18 CASSPLAGGRPDTQYF TGTGCCAGCTCACCTTTAGCGGGCGGGAGGCCAGATACGCAGTATTTT
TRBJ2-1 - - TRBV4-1 CASRPTGWNEQFF TGCGCCAGCAGACCTACAGGGTGGAATGAGCAGTTCTTC
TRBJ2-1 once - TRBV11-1 CASSVGLGDNEQFF TGTGCCAGCAGCGTGGGCCTCGGCGACAATGAGCAGTTCTTC
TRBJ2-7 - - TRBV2 CASSGDTVYEQYF TGTGCCAGCAGTGGGGACACGGTTTACGAGCAGTACTTC
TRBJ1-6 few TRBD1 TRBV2 CASSGTVDYNSPLHF TGTGCCAGCTCCGGGACAGTAGACTATAATTCACCCCTCCACTTT
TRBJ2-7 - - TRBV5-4 CASSLTGYEQYF TGTGCCAGCAGCCTGACAGGCTACGAGCAGTACTTC
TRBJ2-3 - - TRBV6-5 CASSYSGASTDTQYF TGTGCCAGCAGTTACTCCGGGGCTAGCACAGATACGCAGTATTTT
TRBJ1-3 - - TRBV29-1 CSAQDLSGNTIYF TGCAGCGCACAGGATCTCTCTGGAAACACCATATATTTT